Listed below are T cell receptor beta chains from one sample, sequenced in a study of blood T cell repertoires in COVID-19. The repertoire was sequenced with immunoSEQ multiplex PCR; TCRdb's copy has only in-frame clones and lacks some. The table has about 83,000 clones, around 86% seen once; the top ten hold 8%. Sequenced material: peripheral blood. Source of these receptors: a man older than 75 with active or convalescent COVID-19. CDR3s include the opening cysteine and the closing phenylalanine or tryptophan. A D gene is named only where the DNA matches it firmly. Rows may omit the clone size; those that give it use once, few, many or a size class.

TRBV6-5,TRBJ2-2,.,.,CASRPMGAAGELFF,TGTGCCAGCAGACCGATGGGCGCCGCGGGGGAGCTGTTTTTT
TRBV11-2,TRBJ2-1,TRBD1,few,CASSLVYTWGRDSPQQFF,TGTGCCAGCAGCTTAGTGTATACGTGGGGAAGGGACAGCCCTCAGCAGTTCTTC
TRBV28,TRBJ1-4,TRBD1,.,CASSLPGTGNEKLFF,TGTGCCAGCAGTTTACCCGGGACAGGGAATGAAAAACTGTTTTTT
TRBV10-2,TRBJ2-2,TRBD1,once,CASLDDRGWIGELFF,TGCGCCAGCCTCGATGACAGGGGGTGGATCGGGGAGCTGTTTTTT
TRBV24-1,TRBJ1-5,.,few,CATRRSDNQPQHF,TGTGCCACCAGAAGGAGCGACAATCAGCCCCAGCATTTT
TRBV29-1,TRBJ1-5,.,.,CSVRFRGPGQPQHF,TGCAGCGTCCGATTCCGAGGGCCGGGCCAGCCCCAGCATTTT
TRBV19,TRBJ2-1,TRBD1,.,CASSILGTEPYNEQFF,TGTGCCAGTAGTATCCTGGGGACAGAACCCTACAATGAGCAGTTCTTC
TRBV7-2,TRBJ2-1,.,once,CASSLARQNNEQFF,TGTGCCAGCAGCTTAGCGAGACAGAACAATGAGCAGTTCTTC
TRBV19,TRBJ1-3,.,.,CASSIEEISGNTIYF,TGTGCCAGTAGTATAGAGGAGATCTCTGGAAACACCATATATTTT
TRBV30,TRBJ1-2,TRBD1,.,CAWSPGQDYGYTF,TGTGCCTGGAGTCCGGGACAGGACTATGGCTACACCTTC
TRBV5-1,TRBJ2-3,.,.,CASSWSRVSTDTQYF,TGCGCCAGCAGCTGGTCACGAGTTAGCACAGATACGCAGTATTTT
TRBV5-1,TRBJ1-1,.,.,CASSYTANTEAFF,TGCGCCAGCAGCTATACAGCGAACACTGAAGCTTTCTTT
TRBV3-1/TRBV3-2,TRBJ1-4,.,once,CASSQDFAKGEKLFF,TGTGCCAGCAGCCAAGATTTCGCAAAGGGGGAAAAACTGTTTTTT